These T cell receptor beta chains were read from a single sample in a study of cytomegalovirus exposure and HLA in healthy donors. Libraries were prepared by immunoSEQ multiplex PCR; TCRdb keeps only in-frame clonotypes and omits some of them. The data contain more than 150,000 clones, 84% of them singletons. Sample: PBMCs. The receptors shown here come from a young man in good health and CMV-seropositive. CDR3s include the opening cysteine and the closing phenylalanine or tryptophan. Each record gives: V gene, clone size, J gene, D gene, CDR3 protein, CDR3 DNA. D genes are given only for firm matches. The listing skips clone size in some rows; elsewhere it reads once, few, many or a size class.

>TRBV6-9|once|TRBJ2-1|TRBD2
CANQTSASSYNEQFF
TGTGCCAACCAGACTAGCGCAAGCTCCTACAATGAGCAGTTCTTC
>TRBV18|-|TRBJ2-7|-
CASSPGNLNEQYF
TGTGCCAGCTCACCCGGGAACCTGAACGAGCAGTACTTC
>TRBV30|-|TRBJ2-1|TRBD1
CAWEPGQGNEQFF
TGTGCCTGGGAACCGGGACAGGGGAATGAGCAGTTCTTC
>TRBV14|-|TRBJ2-1|TRBD1
CASSQTGSSYNEQFF
TGTGCCAGCAGCCAGACAGGGAGCTCCTACAATGAGCAGTTCTTC
>TRBV19|-|TRBJ1-2|TRBD1
CASSATGGRGNYGYTF
TGTGCCAGTAGTGCAACAGGGGGAAGAGGAAACTATGGCTACACCTTC
>TRBV4-3|-|TRBJ2-4|-
CASSQVGLGADIQYF
TGCGCCAGCAGCCAAGTTGGGCTGGGAGCGGACATTCAGTACTTC
>TRBV7-9|few|TRBJ2-7|TRBD2
CASSSGLAGGPEEQYF
TGTGCCAGCAGCTCCGGACTAGCGGGAGGGCCGGAAGAGCAGTACTTC
>TRBV29-1|-|TRBJ1-2|-
CSVAAQSTPGGYTF
TGCAGCGTTGCGGCCCAGTCAACCCCGGGAGGCTACACCTTC
>TRBV6-6|-|TRBJ2-1|TRBD2
CASSASGGAREQFF
TGTGCCAGCAGCGCTAGCGGGGGGGCCCGGGAGCAGTTCTTC
>TRBV7-3|-|TRBJ2-2|TRBD2
CASSPTSVNTGELFF
TGTGCCAGCAGCCCGACTAGCGTGAACACCGGGGAGCTGTTTTTT
>TRBV6-4|-|TRBJ2-7|-
CASSAHRDPGSYEQYF
TGTGCCAGCAGTGCTCACCGGGATCCTGGCTCCTACGAGCAGTACTTC
>TRBV9|once|TRBJ2-1|-
CASSVGALGSNEQFF
TGTGCCAGCAGCGTAGGAGCGCTTGGGTCCAATGAGCAGTTCTTC
>TRBV25-1|-|TRBJ2-7|TRBD1
CASSYRGDYEQYF
TGTGCCAGCAGTTACAGGGGAGACTACGAGCAGTACTTC
>TRBV5-6|-|TRBJ2-5|TRBD1
CASSLGTGGPRETQYF
TGTGCCAGCAGCTTGGGGACAGGGGGCCCGCGGGAGACCCAGTACTTC
>TRBV7-2|-|TRBJ2-5|TRBD2
CASSLAGLPQETQYF
TGTGCCAGCAGCTTAGCGGGACTACCCCAGGAGACCCAGTACTTC
>TRBV9|-|TRBJ2-7|-
CASSGGSSYEQYF
TGTGCCAGCAGCGGAGGTAGCTCCTACGAGCAGTACTTC
>TRBV9|-|TRBJ2-3|-
CASSVEPRGSSLYF
TGTGCCAGCAGCGTAGAGCCCCGGGGTAGCAGCCTCTATTTT
>TRBV5-1|-|TRBJ2-2|TRBD1
CASSLGGGRELFF
TGCGCCAGCAGCTTGGGAGGGGGCCGGGAGCTGTTTTTT
>TRBV7-2|-|TRBJ2-6|-
CASSLAGSSGANVLTF
TGTGCCAGCAGCCTCGCCGGGTCCTCTGGGGCCAACGTCCTGACTTTC
>TRBV7-9|-|TRBJ2-4|-
CASSEGGGDIQYF
TGTGCCAGCAGCGAGGGAGGAGGAGACATTCAGTACTTC
>TRBV19|-|TRBJ1-5|TRBD1
CASSMGTGAAPQHF
TGTGCCAGTAGTATGGGGACAGGGGCCGCGCCCCAGCATTTT
>TRBV7-2|-|TRBJ2-7|-
CASSSATAYEQYF
TGTGCCAGCAGCTCAGCGACAGCTTACGAGCAGTACTTC
>TRBV4-2|-|TRBJ2-7|TRBD2
CASSQVGTSGTYEQYF
TGTGCCAGCAGCCAGGTCGGGACTAGCGGGACCTACGAGCAGTACTTC
>TRBV4-1|-|TRBJ2-1|-
CASSQEVGDEQFF
TGCGCCAGCAGCCAAGAAGTCGGGGATGAGCAGTTCTTC
>TRBV7-9|-|TRBJ1-1|TRBD1
CASSLEGQGTEAFF
TGTGCCAGCAGCTTAGAGGGACAGGGCACTGAAGCTTTCTTT
>TRBV4-3|-|TRBJ1-2|-
CASSQEGQRYGYTF
TGCGCCAGCAGCCAAGAAGGACAGCGCTATGGCTACACCTTC
>TRBV13|-|TRBJ2-1|-
CASSLASASLGFF
TGTGCCAGCAGCTTAGCCTCAGCGTCGTTGGGGTTCTTC
>TRBV11-2|-|TRBJ1-3|-
CASSPWLLSGNTIYF
TGTGCCAGCAGCCCATGGCTCCTCTCTGGAAACACCATATATTTT
>TRBV18|-|TRBJ2-1|-
CASSPPPRGRNEQFF
TGTGCCAGCTCACCACCGCCGCGGGGCCGCAATGAGCAGTTCTTC
>TRBV9|-|TRBJ1-3|-
CASSVDWAGDLSGNTIYF
TGTGCCAGCAGCGTAGACTGGGCAGGGGATTTGTCTGGAAACACCATATATTTT
>TRBV7-3|-|TRBJ2-2|TRBD1
CASSPKDRVGTGELFF
TGTGCCAGCAGCCCGAAAGACAGGGTTGGCACCGGGGAGCTGTTTTTT
>TRBV2|-|TRBJ1-2|TRBD1
CASSEANSRTGYGYTF
TGTGCCAGCAGTGAAGCGAATTCAAGGACAGGGTACGGCTACACCTTC
>TRBV9|-|TRBJ2-7|-
CASSVGGTHYEQYF
TGTGCCAGCAGCGTAGGCGGTACCCACTACGAGCAGTACTTC
>TRBV11-2|-|TRBJ2-1|TRBD2
CASSPGESGREEQFF
TGTGCCAGCAGCCCCGGGGAAAGCGGGAGGGAGGAGCAGTTCTTC
>TRBV2|few|TRBJ2-7|TRBD2
CASSEYEREGYEQYF
TGTGCCAGCAGTGAATACGAGCGGGAGGGTTACGAGCAGTACTTC
>TRBV19|-|TRBJ1-4|-
CASRASGLTNEKLFF
TGTGCCAGCCGTGCTTCAGGGCTAACTAATGAAAAACTGTTTTTT
>TRBV5-4|-|TRBJ2-7|-
CASSLGHSSYEQYF
TGTGCCAGCAGCTTGGGACATAGCTCCTACGAGCAGTACTTC
>TRBV23-1|-|TRBJ2-3|TRBD2
CASSQFGGGTDTQYF
TGCGCCAGCAGTCAATTTGGGGGAGGGACAGATACGCAGTATTTT
>TRBV28|-|TRBJ2-1|TRBD1
CASTPASRGSSYNEQFF
TGTGCCAGCACCCCAGCAAGCAGGGGGAGCTCCTACAATGAGCAGTTCTTC
>TRBV28|-|TRBJ2-7|TRBD2
CASSPHGTSDRFPPF
TGTGCCAGCAGCCCCCACGGGACTAGCGACCGTTTTCCCCCCTTC
>TRBV5-6|-|TRBJ1-2|TRBD1
CASSIRQGASGYTF
TGTGCCAGCAGCATTCGACAGGGGGCTAGTGGCTACACCTTC
>TRBV7-3|-|TRBJ2-2|TRBD2
CASSQSSGRVNTGELFF
TGTGCCAGCAGCCAGAGTAGCGGGAGGGTTAACACCGGGGAGCTGTTTTTT
>TRBV11-2|-|TRBJ2-7|-
CASSLVSAGYEQYF
TGTGCCAGCAGCTTAGTCTCAGCCGGGTACGAGCAGTACTTC
>TRBV27|-|TRBJ1-3|TRBD1
CASRPGTEVGNTIYF
TGTGCCAGCCGTCCCGGGACAGAAGTGGGGAACACCATATATTTT
>TRBV18|-|TRBJ2-1|-
CASSQASYNEQFF
TGTGCCAGCTCACAAGCGTCCTACAATGAGCAGTTCTTC
>TRBV4-1|-|TRBJ1-4|TRBD1
CASSQVGTGNEKLFF
TGCGCCAGCAGCCAAGTCGGGACAGGAAATGAAAAACTGTTTTTT
>TRBV9|-|TRBJ1-5|-
CASSVEQGINQPQHF
TGTGCCAGCAGCGTAGAACAGGGCATTAATCAGCCCCAGCATTTT
>TRBV7-3|once|TRBJ2-7|TRBD2
CASSYYRTSLYARVYEQYF
TGTGCCAGCAGCTACTACCGGACTAGCCTCTACGCCCGAGTCTACGAGCAGTACTTC
>TRBV7-8|-|TRBJ1-5|-
CASSLGQSSNQPQHF
TGTGCCAGCAGCTTAGGACAGAGTAGCAATCAGCCCCAGCATTTT
>TRBV9|-|TRBJ1-1|-
CASSGGTSPQAFF
TGTGCCAGCAGCGGAGGGACATCCCCCCAAGCTTTCTTT
>TRBV6-6|-|TRBJ2-5|-
CASNQGLERTQYF
TGTGCCAGCAACCAAGGACTGGAGAGAACCCAGTACTTC
>TRBV7-3|-|TRBJ2-5|TRBD2
CASSLGTSGIGETQYF
TGTGCCAGCAGCTTAGGGACTAGCGGGATAGGAGAGACCCAGTACTTC
>TRBV28|-|TRBJ1-2|-
CASSLRNYGYTF
TGTGCCAGCAGTCTGAGGAACTATGGCTACACCTTC